Here is one T cell receptor (beta chain) with its context. The antigen it binds to is not known. Base qualities are not recorded, but no much larger clone differs from it by a single base. To prepare the library, PCR was applied. Instrument used: Illumina HiSeq 2500. TCR libraries were prepared with molecular barcoding, using unique molecular identifiers to normalize TCRbeta repertoire quantification. Through fastp at Q25 and MiXCR, TCRdb rebuilt clones from the public reads, retaining in-frame beta chains. Rows are combined by CDR3 protein, so each entry shows the most common genes and DNA. This sample has some 830,000 distinct CDR3 sequences in its table, and roughly 15% of those were observed once. The top ten clonotypes cover roughly 5% of the sample. The CDR3 runs 15 amino acids, cysteine and phenylalanine included. This entry keeps only the CDR3 DNA: 45 bases, framed from base 1. The germline V gene encodes CDR1 SEHNR and CDR2 FQNEAQ (reference sequence). The V end loses 5 bases and the J end loses 1 base, and a stretch of 14 bases separates them.

This sample was included in a study of T-cell reconstitution after alpha-beta-depleted transplantation in children (dated by TCRdb to 2015 to 2016). About the full investigation: Using TCR repertoire profiling, the study quantitatively followed how T-cell immune reconstitution unfolded in children after TCRalphabeta/CD19-depleted allogeneic hematopoietic cell transplantation.

Summary of the overall study and its limitations: The apparently early recovery of alphabetaT-cell counts about two months after transplant reportedly depended on only several hundred rapidly expanded clones that came from non-depleted graft cells. The frequencies of hyperexpanded clones fell over the following months, and after one year, T-cell counts and TCRbeta diversity were mostly attributed to newly produced T cells. The high TCRbeta diversity at day 60 in some patients was ascribed to recipient T cells and intrathymic progenitors that had survived conditioning.

This specimen's treatment or condition label, per the study, means: allogeneic hematopoietic cell transplantation with graft depleted of TCRalphabeta T cells and CD19 B cells. The children who served as transplant recipients had been given grafts of TCRalphabeta/CD19-depleted allogeneic hematopoietic cells. The receptor chain draws on TRBV7-9 and TRBJ1-1; the D segment could be TRBD1, given 5 matching bases. This clonotype was obtained from a male patient under 18 who had a stem cell transplant for acute lymphoblastic leukemia, so the T cells may come from the graft donor. Specimen: PBMCs, mostly from graft donor cells, collected 360 days after TCRalphabeta/CD19-depleted stem cell transplant. In nucleotide form, the sequence is TGTGCCAGCAGCGGCCGGGACCCTACGAACACTGAAGCTTTCTTT. This translates into CASSGRDPTNTEAFF.